The T cell receptor beta chain under discussion was sequenced for a study of T cell repertoires in cytomegalovirus infection. Whole-study findings and limits: HLA-C-restricted CMV clonotypes gave the most frequent clonotype in two of eight donors.

Trimming left V 0 bases short and J 0 bases short, with 9 bases between. This CDR3 contains 15 residues. Germline CDR1 SGDLS, CDR2 YYNGEE. On this clonotype: Its cognate antigen is unknown.

TCRdb analysed the reads with MiXCR anew, one entry per CDR3 protein. The sample includes some 440,000 distinct CDR3 sequences, roughly 30% of them seen just once. The rearrangement uses TRBV9 and TRBJ1-2; the D is unclear. The TCR was taken from a human donor in good health (CMV status not recorded). Some clones in this sample may be carry-over from other donors' samples. Sequencing input: PBMCs. CDR3 residues: CASSVGVEANYGYTF. The DNA of the CDR3 is TGTGCCAGCAGCGTAGGGGTAGAAGCTAACTATGGCTACACCTTC.